The clone carrying this T cell receptor beta chain was detected a few times. Antigen specificity is unknown. The data stem from a study of T-cell reconstitution after alpha-beta-depleted transplantation in children. Unique molecular identifiers were used in preparing the TCRbeta library. TCRdb analysed the PCR reads with MiXCR anew, one entry per CDR3 protein. The data hold about a million distinct CDR3 sequences, with 25% to 35% observed a single time. This CDR3 spans 15 amino acids. With 7 bases clipped from V and 0 bases from J, the junction kept 5 bases outside the gene matches. Study-wide points: In some patients, recipient T cells and intrathymic progenitors surviving conditioning explained high day-60 diversity. Among T cells one year after transplant, newly produced cells accounted for most counts and diversity. Where alpha-beta T cells came from about two months after transplant was reportedly several hundred expanded graft clones.

Here the sequenced sample was PBMCs, mostly from graft donor cells, taken 360 days after TCRalphabeta/CD19-depleted stem cell transplant. The TCR originated in a boy under two years old who had a stem cell transplant for SCID, so the T cells may come from the graft donor. The gene calls are TRBV12-3 or TRBV12-4 and TRBJ2-1, with 8 bases fitting TRBD1. The CDR3 loop reads CASTGTGSSYNEQFF. The CDR3 DNA is TGTGCCAGCACCGGGACAGGCAGCTCCTACAATGAGCAGTTCTTC.